This passage covers 27 T cell receptor beta chains from one sample sequenced in a study of T cell responses to AZD1222 COVID-19 vaccine. Repertoires were generated with immunoSEQ multiplex PCR, while TCRdb's copy carries only in-frame clones and drops some. The sample carries more than 95,000 clones, roughly nine tenths recorded once. Material: peripheral blood, obtained on day 0 of AZD1222 vaccination. These receptors were obtained from an adult in good health.

The rearrangement joins TRBV4-1 to TRBJ2-3; D gene uncertain. Deletions cut 4 bases from V and 0 bases from J, with 8 bases between. This CDR3 is built from 14 residues. The germline V gene encodes CDR1 MGHRA and CDR2 YSYEKL. The CDR3 here is CASSPLGSTDTQYF. As DNA, the CDR3 is TGCGCCAGCAGCCCCTTAGGCAGCACAGATACGCAGTATTTT.

The chain couples TRBV6-5 to TRBJ1-1, with D possibly TRBD1 on 5 matching bases. Germline values: CDR1 MNHEY, CDR2 SVGAGI. CDR3 length equals 13 residues. V was pared by 2 bases and J by 8 bases, with 12 bases between. The DNA of the CDR3 is TGTGCCAGCAGTTACGCCGACAGCGCGGAAGCTTTCTTT. Protein product: CASSYADSAEAFF.

V and J are TRBV10-3 and TRBJ1-3; D is uncertain. CDR3 length: 14 residues. The germline V gene has CDR1 ENHRY and CDR2 SYGVKD. The V end lost 2 bases, the J end lost 0 bases, and 5 bases lay between the germline ends. The CDR3 reads CAISETVSGNTIYF. The CDR3 DNA follows: TGTGCCATCAGTGAGACGGTCTCTGGAAACACCATATATTTT.

The chain is built from TRBV7-9 and TRBJ1-4; no clear D gene. The germline CDR1 and CDR2 sequences are SEHNR and FQNEAQ (reference sequence). The CDR3 runs to 14 residues. Trimming left V 5 bases short and J 0 bases short, with 7 bases between. The CDR3 reads CASSRDATNEKLFF. The CDR3 nucleotides read TGTGCCAGCAGCCGAGATGCAACTAATGAAAAACTGTTTTTT. The full variable domain, its missing parts supplied by reference TRBV7-9 and TRBJ1-4, is DTGVSQNPRHKITKRGQNVTFRCDPISEHNRLYWYRQTLGQGPEFLTYFQNEAQLEKSRLLSDRFSAERPKGSFSTLEIQRTEQGDSAMYLCASSRDATNEKLFFGSGTQLSVL.

V and J are TRBV9 and TRBJ1-1; 9 bases agree with TRBD1. CDR1 is SGDLS, CDR2 YYNGEE, per germline. The CDR3 contains 16 residues. The junction had 11 bases not matched to a gene; V was cut back by 4 bases and J by 4 bases. The CDR3: CASSLTTGGEGTEAFF. DNA of the CDR3: TGTGCCAGCAGCTTGACGACAGGGGGAGAGGGCACTGAAGCTTTCTTT.

The chain couples TRBV7-2 to TRBJ2-7, with 8 nucleotides matching TRBD1. CDR1 is SGHTA and CDR2 is FQGNSA in the germline V gene. The CDR3 is 13 residues long. Unmatched junction bases numbered 4, after V lost 6 bases and J lost 3 bases. CDR3 sequence: CASRSGQDYEQYF. DNA of the CDR3: TGTGCCAGCAGATCGGGACAGGACTACGAGCAGTACTTC.

The chain uses TRBV7-9 and TRBJ2-5; 7 bases match TRBD1. CDR3 length: 12 amino acids. Germline V gene sequence: CDR1 SEHNR, CDR2 FQNEAQ (reference sequence). The V gene end was trimmed by 10 bases and the J gene end by 5 bases; junction bases not matched to a gene: 7. The CDR3 protein is CAISTGHETQYF. In nucleotides, the CDR3 is TGTGCCATATCGACAGGGCACGAGACCCAGTACTTC.

V gene TRBV13 combines with J gene TRBJ1-6, with D unclear. The CDR3 has 13 amino acids. Trimming stripped 7 bases from V and 11 bases from J, with 15 bases between. Germline CDR1 is PRHDT and CDR2 is FYEKMQ (reference sequence). CDR3 residues: CASTPRGRTPLHF. The CDR3, as DNA: TGTGCCAGCACCCCGAGAGGGAGAACACCCCTCCACTTT.

The rearrangement joins TRBV28 to TRBJ1-2; D is undetermined. The CDR3 runs 13 residues. Germline CDR1 reads MDHEN; CDR2 reads SYDVKM. V dropped 2 bases and J dropped 3 bases, with 7 bases sitting between them. The CDR3 DNA sequence: TGTGCCAGCAGTTTAAACCGACACTATGGCTACACCTTC. Translating gives CASSLNRHYGYTF.

J is TRBJ2-5 and V is TRBV5-1; tentatively, D is TRBD2 (6 bases). Trimming took off 4 bases at V and 3 bases at J, with 10 bases between the two ends. The CDR3 loop spans 13 amino acids. The germline CDR1 and CDR2 sequences are SGHRS and YFSETQ. CDR3 coding DNA: TGCGCCAGCAGCATGGGGGGAGAAGAGACCCAGTACTTC. It is translated as CASSMGGEETQYF.

The chain combines TRBV5-5 with TRBJ1-5; 7 positions match TRBD1. V lost 1 base and J lost 0; bases outside the gene matches: 1. The germline CDR1 and CDR2 sequences are SGHKS and YYEKEE (reference sequence). This CDR3 is 15 amino acids long. The CDR3 region is CASSLRDSSNQPQHF. CDR3 sequence (DNA): TGTGCCAGCAGCTTGCGGGACAGTAGCAATCAGCCCCAGCATTTT.

This clone came up a few times. This chain uses TRBV27 with TRBJ2-5, with 8 bases aligning to TRBD2. Germline trimming cut 5 bases from V and 0 bases from J; bases unmatched to any gene: 11. The CDR3 spans 17 residues. Looked up from germline, CDR1 is MNHEY and CDR2 is SMNVEV (reference sequence). The CDR3 is CASSTIAGPGDQETQYF. For the CDR3, the DNA is TGTGCCAGCAGTACAATAGCGGGGCCAGGAGACCAAGAGACCCAGTACTTC.

This clone was detected only a few times. The chain couples TRBV6-5 to TRBJ2-2; weak D call: TRBD1 (6 bases). V was pared by 0 bases and J by 6 bases, with 11 bases between. CDR3 size: 15 residues. Germline lookup yields CDR1 MNHEY and CDR2 SVGAGI. The CDR3 loop reads CASSYSGGIPGELFF. DNA of the CDR3: TGTGCCAGCAGTTACTCAGGGGGTATACCCGGGGAGCTGTTTTTT.

This rearrangement joins TRBV10-3 to TRBJ2-2; no clear D. The CDR3 is 14 residues long. V gave up 8 bases and J gave up 0 bases, with 10 bases separating them. Germline CDR1 and CDR2: ENHRY and SYGVKD. The CDR3 region is CAIPRDTNTGELFF. The CDR3, as DNA: TGTGCCATCCCCCGAGATACGAACACCGGGGAGCTGTTTTTT.

This chain links TRBV5-4 with TRBJ1-2; D is ambiguous. Trimming took off 7 bases at V and 6 bases at J, with 19 bases between the two ends. The CDR3 consists of 14 residues. CDR1 is SGHNT, CDR2 YYREEE, per germline (reference sequence). Here the CDR3 reads CASRPAAEVDGYTF. For the CDR3, the DNA is TGTGCCAGCCGCCCGGCAGCTGAAGTAGATGGCTACACCTTC.

The chain is built from TRBV6-5 and TRBJ1-2, with a possible D match to TRBD1 (6 bases). The germline CDR1 and CDR2 sequences are MNHEY and SVGAGI. The V gene lost 0 bases and the J gene lost 9 bases, with 11 bases spanning the gap. The CDR3 contains 13 residues. CDR3 DNA sequence: TGTGCCAGCAGTTACTCTCAGGGGTGGCGCTACACCTTC. Residues: CASSYSQGWRYTF.

The chain couples TRBV27 to TRBJ2-5; 8 bases are a match to TRBD2. The CDR3 extends over 17 amino acids. The germline V gene has CDR1 MNHEY and CDR2 SMNVEV (reference sequence). V lost 4 bases and J lost 5; bases outside the gene matches: 15. The CDR3: CASSSSFWREALETQYF. In DNA form, the CDR3 reads TGTGCCAGCAGTTCCTCCTTTTGGCGGGAGGCCTTGGAGACCCAGTACTTC.

V and J are TRBV28 and TRBJ1-6; D not certain. The germline V and J ends were trimmed by 1 base and 6 bases, with 13 bases remaining between them. CDR3 size: 16 residues. The germline V gene encodes CDR1 MDHEN and CDR2 SYDVKM. The CDR3 DNA reads as TGTGCCAGCAGTTTATTGTCGCAGTGGGGTAATTCACCCCTCCACTTT. It encodes CASSLLSQWGNSPLHF.

The sample holds one count of this clone. The chain couples TRBV6-5 to TRBJ1-2, with 10 bases identical to TRBD1. CDR3 length: 14 residues. The germline gives CDR1 MNHEY, CDR2 SVGAGI. After removal of 8 bases from V and 8 bases from J, the junction contained 11 bases not matched to a gene. CDR3 sequence: CASATGGSLWGYTF. The CDR3 DNA follows: TGTGCCAGCGCGACAGGGGGCTCCCTCTGGGGCTACACCTTC.

V gene TRBV9 combines with J gene TRBJ2-3, with 9 bases matching TRBD2. CDR3 length: 15 residues. J lost 4 bases, V lost 4 bases, and 7 bases had no gene match. Germline V CDR1 and CDR2: SGDLS, YYNGEE. CDR3 residues: CASSPGAGGPDTQYF. The CDR3 DNA follows: TGTGCCAGCAGCCCCGGGGCGGGGGGGCCAGATACGCAGTATTTT.

This chain uses TRBV4-1 with TRBJ2-7; D possibly corresponds to TRBD1 (6 bases). This CDR3 contains 14 residues. Trimming removed 4 bases at V and 3 bases at J, with 13 bases between. Germline CDR1 and CDR2: MGHRA and YSYEKL. Written as DNA, the CDR3 is TGCGCCAGCAGCCTAACGGACAGAGACTACGAGCAGTACTTC. Translation: CASSLTDRDYEQYF.

This clone was found a few times. J is TRBJ2-2 and V is TRBV19; D is unresolved. Trimming took 7 bases from V and 3 from J, leaving 12 bases between them. Germline V CDR1 and CDR2: LNHDA, SQIVND (reference sequence). The CDR3 has 14 amino acids. DNA of the CDR3: TGTGCCAGTAAGGTGGGGTTGGACACCGGGGAGCTGTTTTTT. Translated: CASKVGLDTGELFF.

J is TRBJ1-5 and V is TRBV18; D is undetermined. Germline CDR1 and CDR2: KGHSH and LQKENI. Trimming shortened V by 6 bases and J by 1 base, and 13 bases separated the two germline ends. The CDR3 spans 15 residues. DNA for the CDR3: TGTGCCAGCTCCCTCCCAAGGGTAAGCAATCAGCCCCAGCATTTT. Its translation is CASSLPRVSNQPQHF.

This chain connects TRBV24-1 to TRBJ2-2; D is uncertain. Trimming shortened V by 0 bases and J by 4 bases, and 8 bases separated the two germline ends. Germline lookup yields CDR1 KGHDR and CDR2 SFDVKD. This CDR3 region has 15 residues. CDR3 DNA: TGTGCCACCAGTGATTTGTACGGAGCCACCGGGGAGCTGTTTTTT. Protein product: CATSDLYGATGELFF.

The gene calls are TRBV4-1 and TRBJ1-3; TRBD1 might be the D (5 bases). There are 15 residues in the CDR3. The germline V gene has CDR1 MGHRA and CDR2 YSYEKL. V lost 5 bases, J lost 0 bases, and 11 bases lay in between. The CDR3 spells CASSERGHSGNTIYF. The CDR3 bases are TGCGCCAGCAGCGAAAGGGGTCACTCTGGAAACACCATATATTTT.

This clone was seen more than once but under ten times. The chain has TRBV6-5 and TRBJ1-2, with a possible D match to TRBD1 (5 bases). The CDR3 totals 13 residues. Trimming took off 8 bases at V and 5 bases at J, with 15 bases between the two ends. Germline V gene data show CDR1 as MNHEY and CDR2 as SVGAGI. The DNA for the CDR3 is TGTGCCAGCGGTAGGGGAGAAGAGTATGGCTACACCTTC. This encodes CASGRGEEYGYTF.

This chain joins TRBV2 and TRBJ1-2; 7 bases agree with TRBD1. V shed 6 bases, J shed 7 bases, and the junction held 5 bases outside the gene matches. Germline V gene data show CDR1 as SNHLY and CDR2 as FYNNEI. The CDR3 contains 12 residues. CDR3 DNA sequence: TGTGCCAGCAGGGAGGGGGCCCGTGGCTACACCTTC. It yields the protein CASREGARGYTF.